This T cell receptor beta chain is from a study of blood T cell repertoires in COVID-19. A remark on this clone: Other DNA variants within this sample encode the same CDR3.

CDR3 length: 13 amino acids. Germline-derived CDR1 and CDR2 are ENHRY and SYGVKD. J lost 5 bases, V lost 6 bases, and 5 bases had no gene match. As handled by the study authors: Amplification from reference gene primers served as the basis for estimated nucleated cell counts. Some clones are missing from TCRdb's copy, which holds only in-frame ones; the method was immunoSEQ multiplex PCR. V and J calls and clone size are as listed in that table; D and trimming were resolved from the DNA. Here the sample spans approximately 210,000 clones, about 85% being singletons. The genes are TRBV10-3 and TRBJ1-2, with 8 bases fitting TRBD1. Input material: peripheral blood. The TCR comes from a young man with active or convalescent COVID-19. Here the CDR3 DNA reads TGTGCCATCAGCGGACAGGGAGGGTATGGCTACACCTTC. Protein: CAISGQGGYGYTF.